One T cell receptor beta chain is described in this entry. These data are taken from a study of blood T cell repertoires in COVID-19. The overall study: Sites in the United States, Italy and Spain provided acute and convalescent COVID-19 samples. T cells, B-cell-depleted T cells, or PBMCs supplied cDNA or gDNA.

Per the authors' pipeline: Nucleated cell counts were estimated from reference gene primer amplification. The table came from immunoSEQ multiplex PCR; TCRdb's copy has only in-frame clones and leaves some out. V, J and clone size are those of that table, while D and trimming were read from the DNA. The table has 250,000 to 350,000 clones, around 86% seen once. Specimen: peripheral blood. The TCR was taken from a woman in her twenties or thirties with active or convalescent COVID-19.

The CDR3 loop reads CASSQSLGRASGGSTDTQYF. CDR3 sequence (DNA): TGTGCCAGCAGCCAAAGTCTGGGACGTGCTAGCGGGGGGAGCACAGATACGCAGTATTTT. This chain links TRBV4-2 with TRBJ2-3; 11 nucleotides line up with TRBD2. The CDR3 consists of 20 residues. V shed 2 bases and J 0 bases; nucleotides not matched to a gene: 13. CDR1 is LGHNA, CDR2 YNFKEQ, per germline.